These T cell receptor beta chains were read from a single sample in a study of long-term antiretroviral therapy in people with HIV. Assay: immunoSEQ multiplex PCR; the TCRdb copy retains only in-frame clones and omits some. The sample gives over 40,000 clones, around 96% of which show up once; about 2.5% is in the top ten. The sequencing used unsorted PBMCs, collected 3.7 years after starting antiretroviral therapy. These receptors all stem from a woman aged 45-65 years with HIV. The CDR3 runs from the conserved cysteine through the conserved F or W. Fields, in order: CDR3 length, J gene, D gene, V gene, clone size, CDR3 DNA, CDR3 protein. The D gene is left open where the match is weak. The size of a clone is reported for some rows only, either as once, few or many, or as a class for expanded clones.

cdr3_length: 15; j_call: TRBJ2-7; d_call: NA; v_call: TRBV5-1; clone_size: NA; cdr3_nt: TGCGCCAGCAGCAATCCGGACCGATCATCGGGGGAGCAGTACTTC; cdr3_aa: CASSNPDRSSGEQYF
cdr3_length: 15; j_call: TRBJ1-5; d_call: NA; v_call: TRBV5-1; clone_size: NA; cdr3_nt: TGCGCCAGCAGCTTGGGTGGGAGCGCGGACGTGCCCCAGCATTTT; cdr3_aa: CASSLGGSADVPQHF
cdr3_length: 12; j_call: TRBJ1-5; d_call: NA; v_call: TRBV19; clone_size: NA; cdr3_nt: TGTGCCTCGTACCAGCCGGGTCAGCCCCAGCATTTT; cdr3_aa: CASYQPGQPQHF
cdr3_length: 13; j_call: TRBJ2-2; d_call: TRBD1; v_call: TRBV12-5; clone_size: once; cdr3_nt: TGTGCTTGTTATCCGGGACAGACCGGGGAGCTGTTTTTT; cdr3_aa: CACYPGQTGELFF
cdr3_length: 13; j_call: TRBJ1-1; d_call: NA; v_call: TRBV30; clone_size: NA; cdr3_nt: TGTGCCTGGATCTTCAGGGGCGGAACTGAAGCTTTCTTT; cdr3_aa: CAWIFRGGTEAFF
cdr3_length: 12; j_call: TRBJ2-7; d_call: NA; v_call: TRBV6-6; clone_size: NA; cdr3_nt: TGTGCCAGCAGTTCACAGGGCTACGAGCAGTACTTC; cdr3_aa: CASSSQGYEQYF
cdr3_length: 14; j_call: TRBJ2-5; d_call: TRBD1; v_call: TRBV7-9; clone_size: NA; cdr3_nt: TGTGCCAGCACCATGACAGGGGGCCAAGAGACCCAGTACTTC; cdr3_aa: CASTMTGGQETQYF
cdr3_length: 15; j_call: TRBJ1-3; d_call: NA; v_call: TRBV7-9; clone_size: NA; cdr3_nt: TGTGCCAGCAGCCCCACGGGGGCGAGGGGAAACACCATATATTTT; cdr3_aa: CASSPTGARGNTIYF
cdr3_length: 15; j_call: TRBJ2-1; d_call: NA; v_call: TRBV5-6; clone_size: NA; cdr3_nt: TGTGCCAGCAGCCCTTCGATAGACTCCTACAATGAGCAGTTCTTC; cdr3_aa: CASSPSIDSYNEQFF
cdr3_length: 13; j_call: TRBJ2-2; d_call: NA; v_call: TRBV6-6; clone_size: NA; cdr3_nt: TGTGCCAGCAGCCACGGAGGACCCGGGGAGCTGTTTTTT; cdr3_aa: CASSHGGPGELFF
cdr3_length: 15; j_call: TRBJ1-2; d_call: TRBD1; v_call: TRBV7-9; clone_size: NA; cdr3_nt: TGTGCCAGCCGCTGGACAGGTTTAACCCGAGGGGGCTACACCTTC; cdr3_aa: CASRWTGLTRGGYTF
cdr3_length: 15; j_call: TRBJ2-1; d_call: NA; v_call: TRBV5-8; clone_size: once; cdr3_nt: TGTGCCAGCAGCTTGGCAACAGGGAACTACAATGAGCAGTTCTTC; cdr3_aa: CASSLATGNYNEQFF